The clone carrying this TCR beta chain was observed a handful of times. Its cognate antigen is unknown. Generation of bulk TCR libraries relied on previously described methods and listed TCR primers. TCRdb reanalysed the PCR reads using MiXCR and keeps one entry per CDR3 protein. There are hundreds of thousands of distinct CDR3 sequences in the sample; 20% to 25% occur only once, and 0.81% lies in the top ten. The CDR3 length is 14 residues. The V gene's germline CDR1 is MNHEY and CDR2 SMNVEV (reference sequence). V gave up 4 bases and J gave up 3 bases, with 13 bases separating them. This record comes from a study of molecular identifiers for immune sequencing clone quantification. Study results and caveats: Spiked Jurkat TCR RNA equivalent to one cell was reportedly detectable in one million naive cells.

The chain uses TRBV27 and TRBJ2-7; possibly TRBD1 or TRBD2 for D (5 bases each). This clonotype originated in a human donor in good health. Some libraries in this study had Jurkat cell RNA spiked in. Sample: naive CD8+ T cells from blood, with Jurkat cell RNA spiked in. Subset denoted: FACS-sorted CD8+CD4-CCR7+CD45RA+ naive T cells. The CDR3 nucleotides are TGTGCCAGCAGTTCGGGGCCCGGCATCTACGAGCAGTACTTC. Amino acid sequence: CASSSGPGIYEQYF.